The T cell receptor beta chain under discussion was sequenced for a study of blood T cell repertoires in COVID-19. The CDR3 sequence is 15 residues long. Trimming left V 5 bases short and J 6 bases short, with 14 bases between. Germline CDR1 reads MRHNA; CDR2 reads SNTAGT. Individuals aged roughly 18 to 95 years were recruited from about two dozen US areas. Generated by immunoSEQ multiplex PCR, the TCRdb table keeps only in-frame clones and is missing some. The repertoire consists of 150,000 to 250,000 clones, with roughly nine tenths occurring once and the leading ten covering about 2.2%. V is TRBV6-4 and J is TRBJ1-6; D uncertain. The origin of this receptor is a woman younger than 45 who had recovered from COVID-19. The sequenced sample was PBMCs or T cells enriched from blood (not recorded which). The CDR3 region has the DNA TGTGCCAGCAGTCCCACGGTGGAGGGTAATTCACCCCTCCACTTT. Translating gives CASSPTVEGNSPLHF.